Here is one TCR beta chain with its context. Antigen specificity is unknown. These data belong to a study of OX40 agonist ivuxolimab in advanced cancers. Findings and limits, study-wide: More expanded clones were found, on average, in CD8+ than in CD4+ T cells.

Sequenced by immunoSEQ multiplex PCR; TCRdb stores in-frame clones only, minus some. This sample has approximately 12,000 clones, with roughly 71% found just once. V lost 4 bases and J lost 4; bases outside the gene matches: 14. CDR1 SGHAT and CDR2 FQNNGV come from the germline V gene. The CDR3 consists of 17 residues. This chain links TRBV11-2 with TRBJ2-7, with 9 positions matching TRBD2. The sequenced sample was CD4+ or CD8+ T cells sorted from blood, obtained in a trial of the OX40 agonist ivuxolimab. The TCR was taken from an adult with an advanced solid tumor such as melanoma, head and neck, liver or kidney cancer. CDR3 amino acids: CASSSLNRAGGEYEQYF. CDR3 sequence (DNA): TGTGCCAGCAGCTCATTAAACCGGGCGGGGGGGGAGTACGAGCAGTACTTC. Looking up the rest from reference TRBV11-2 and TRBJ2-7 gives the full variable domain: EAGVAQSPRYKIIEKRQSVAFWCNPISGHATLYWYQQILGQGPKLLIQFQNNGVVDDSQLPKDRFSAERLKGVDSTLKIQPAKLEDSAVYLCASSSLNRAGGEYEQYFGPGTRLTVT.